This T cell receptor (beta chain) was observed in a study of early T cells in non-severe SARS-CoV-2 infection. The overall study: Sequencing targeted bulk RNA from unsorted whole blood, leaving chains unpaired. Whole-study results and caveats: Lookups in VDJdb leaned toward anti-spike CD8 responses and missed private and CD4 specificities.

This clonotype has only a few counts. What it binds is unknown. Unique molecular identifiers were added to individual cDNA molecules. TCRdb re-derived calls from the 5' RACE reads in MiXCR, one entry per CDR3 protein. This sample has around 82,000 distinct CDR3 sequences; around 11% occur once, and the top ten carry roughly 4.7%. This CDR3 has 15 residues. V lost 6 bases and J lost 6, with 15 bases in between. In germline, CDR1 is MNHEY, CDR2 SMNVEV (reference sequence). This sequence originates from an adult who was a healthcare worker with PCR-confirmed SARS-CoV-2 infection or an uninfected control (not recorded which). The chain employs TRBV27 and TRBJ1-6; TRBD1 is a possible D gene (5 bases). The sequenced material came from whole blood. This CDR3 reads CASRLGAQGNSPLHF. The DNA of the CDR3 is TGTGCCAGCAGGTTAGGGGCCCAGGGTAATTCACCCCTCCACTTT.